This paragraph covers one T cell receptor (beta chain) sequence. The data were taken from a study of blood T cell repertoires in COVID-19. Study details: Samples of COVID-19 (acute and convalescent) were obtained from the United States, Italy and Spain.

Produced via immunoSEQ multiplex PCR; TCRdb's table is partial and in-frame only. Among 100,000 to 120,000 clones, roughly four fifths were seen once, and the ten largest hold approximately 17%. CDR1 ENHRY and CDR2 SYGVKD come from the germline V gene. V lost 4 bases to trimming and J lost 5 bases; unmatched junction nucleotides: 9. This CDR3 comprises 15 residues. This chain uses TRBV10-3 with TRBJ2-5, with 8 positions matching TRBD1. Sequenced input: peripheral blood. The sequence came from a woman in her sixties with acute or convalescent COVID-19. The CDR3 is CAISAAAGGRETQYF. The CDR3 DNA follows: TGTGCCATCAGTGCTGCGGCAGGGGGCAGGGAGACCCAGTACTTC.